Below, one TCR beta chain is given with its context. The sort gate was single viable CD3+CD4+CD8-CD45RO+ cells for memory CD4+ T cells. Method: immunoSEQ multiplex PCR; TCRdb's copy keeps in-frame clones and lacks some. The repertoire holds around 63,000 clones, with roughly three quarters as singletons. These data belong to a study of memory CD4+ T cells and cytomegalovirus serostatus. V was clipped by 5 bases and J by 6 bases; unmatched bases: 4. CDR1 is SGHTA and CDR2 is FQGNSA in the germline V gene. This CDR3 has 14 amino acids. The sequence was collected from an adult in good health and CMV-seropositive. Sequencing was done on a sample of memory CD4+ T cells from blood. The rearrangement links TRBV7-2 to TRBJ2-1; TRBD2 matches at 10 bases. This CDR3 is CASSQGLAVNEQFF. CDR3 bases: TGTGCCAGCAGCCAAGGACTAGCGGTCAATGAGCAGTTCTTC.